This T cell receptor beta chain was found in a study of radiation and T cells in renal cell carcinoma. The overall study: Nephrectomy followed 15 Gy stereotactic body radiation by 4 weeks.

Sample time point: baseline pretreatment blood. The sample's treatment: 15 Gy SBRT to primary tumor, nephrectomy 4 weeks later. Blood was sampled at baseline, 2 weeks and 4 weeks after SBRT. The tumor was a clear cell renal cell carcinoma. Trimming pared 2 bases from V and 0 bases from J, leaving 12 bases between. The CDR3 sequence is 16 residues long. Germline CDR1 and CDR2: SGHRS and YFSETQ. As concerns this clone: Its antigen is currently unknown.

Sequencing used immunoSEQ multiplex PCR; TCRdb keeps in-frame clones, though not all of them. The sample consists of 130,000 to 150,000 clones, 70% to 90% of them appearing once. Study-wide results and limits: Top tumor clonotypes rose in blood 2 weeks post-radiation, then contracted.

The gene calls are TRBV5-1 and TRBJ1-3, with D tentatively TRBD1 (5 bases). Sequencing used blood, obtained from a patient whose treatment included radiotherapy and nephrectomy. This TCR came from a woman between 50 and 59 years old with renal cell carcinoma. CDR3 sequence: CASSLMTDSSGNTIYF. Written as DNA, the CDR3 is TGCGCCAGCAGCTTAATGACAGATAGCTCTGGAAACACCATATATTTT.